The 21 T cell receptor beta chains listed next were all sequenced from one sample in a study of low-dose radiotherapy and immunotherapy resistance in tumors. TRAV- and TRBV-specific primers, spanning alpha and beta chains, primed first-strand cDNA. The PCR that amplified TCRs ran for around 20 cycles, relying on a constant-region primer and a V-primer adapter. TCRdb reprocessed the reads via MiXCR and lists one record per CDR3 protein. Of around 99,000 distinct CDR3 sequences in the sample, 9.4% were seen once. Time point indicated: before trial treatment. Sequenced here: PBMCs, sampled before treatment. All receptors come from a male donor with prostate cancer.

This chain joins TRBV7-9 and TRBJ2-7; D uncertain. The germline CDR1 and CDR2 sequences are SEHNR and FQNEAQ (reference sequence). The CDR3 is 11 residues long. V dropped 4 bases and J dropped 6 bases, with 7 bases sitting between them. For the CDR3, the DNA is TGTGCCAGCAGCTCGAGGCCCGAGCAGTACTTC. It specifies CASSSRPEQYF.

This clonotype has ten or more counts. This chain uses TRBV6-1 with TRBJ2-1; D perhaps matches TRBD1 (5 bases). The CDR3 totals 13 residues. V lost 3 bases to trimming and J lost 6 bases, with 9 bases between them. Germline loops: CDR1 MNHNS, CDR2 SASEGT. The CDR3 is CASSEGLGNEQFF. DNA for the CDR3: TGTGCCAGCAGTGAGGGGCTCGGCAATGAGCAGTTCTTC.

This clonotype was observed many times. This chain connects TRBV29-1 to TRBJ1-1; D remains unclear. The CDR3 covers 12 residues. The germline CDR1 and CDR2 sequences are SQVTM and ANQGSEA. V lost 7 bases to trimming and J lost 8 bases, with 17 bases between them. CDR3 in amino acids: CSADLNVGEAFF. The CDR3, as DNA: TGCAGCGCCGACTTGAATGTAGGGGAAGCTTTCTTT.

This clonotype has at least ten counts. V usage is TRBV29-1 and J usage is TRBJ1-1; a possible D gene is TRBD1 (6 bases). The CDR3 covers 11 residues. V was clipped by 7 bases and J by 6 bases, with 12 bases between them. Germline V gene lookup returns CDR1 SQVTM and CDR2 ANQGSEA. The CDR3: CSGSTGPEAFF. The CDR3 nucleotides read TGCAGCGGCAGTACAGGGCCTGAAGCTTTCTTT.

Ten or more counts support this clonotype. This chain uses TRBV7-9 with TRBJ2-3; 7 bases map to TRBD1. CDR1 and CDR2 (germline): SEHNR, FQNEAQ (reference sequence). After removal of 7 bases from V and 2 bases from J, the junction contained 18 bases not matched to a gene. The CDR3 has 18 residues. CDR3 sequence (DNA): TGTGCCAGCACCTCTTCGAGCCTCCTAGGGGGCCACACAGATACGCAGTATTTT. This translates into CASTSSSLLGGHTDTQYF.

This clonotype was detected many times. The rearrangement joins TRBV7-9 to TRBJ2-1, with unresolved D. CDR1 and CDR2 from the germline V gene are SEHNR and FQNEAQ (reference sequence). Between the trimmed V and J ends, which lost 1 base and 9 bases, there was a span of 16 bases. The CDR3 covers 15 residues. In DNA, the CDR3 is TGTGCCAGCAGCTTAGGACTGGGTATGGACGGTGAGCAGTTCTTC. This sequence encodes CASSLGLGMDGEQFF.

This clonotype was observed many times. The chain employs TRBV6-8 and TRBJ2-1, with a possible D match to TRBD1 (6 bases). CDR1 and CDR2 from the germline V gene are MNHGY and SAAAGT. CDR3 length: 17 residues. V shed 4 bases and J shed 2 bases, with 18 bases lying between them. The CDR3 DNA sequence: TGTGCCAGCAGTTTGACAGGCACCGTTACGGCCTACAATGAGCAGTTCTTC. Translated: CASSLTGTVTAYNEQFF.

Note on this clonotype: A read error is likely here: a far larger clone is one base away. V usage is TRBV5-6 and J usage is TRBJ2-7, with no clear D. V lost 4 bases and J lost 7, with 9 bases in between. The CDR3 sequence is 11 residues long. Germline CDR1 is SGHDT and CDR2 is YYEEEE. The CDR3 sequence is CASSLMDEQYF. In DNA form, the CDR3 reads TGTGCCAGCAGCCTGATGGATGAGCAGTACTTC. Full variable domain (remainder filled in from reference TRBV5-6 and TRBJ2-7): DAGVTQSPTHLIKTRGQQVTLRCSPKSGHDTVSWYQQALGQGPQFIFQYYEEEERQRGNFPDRFSGHQFPNYSSELNVNALLLGDSALYLCASSLMDEQYFGPGTRLTVT.

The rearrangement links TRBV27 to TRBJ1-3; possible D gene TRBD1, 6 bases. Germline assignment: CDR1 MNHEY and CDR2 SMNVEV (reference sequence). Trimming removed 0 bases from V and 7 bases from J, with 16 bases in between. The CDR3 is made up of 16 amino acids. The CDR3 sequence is CASSLSGRTAINTIYF. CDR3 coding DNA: TGTGCCAGCAGTTTATCCGGTCGGACAGCGATTAACACCATATATTTT.

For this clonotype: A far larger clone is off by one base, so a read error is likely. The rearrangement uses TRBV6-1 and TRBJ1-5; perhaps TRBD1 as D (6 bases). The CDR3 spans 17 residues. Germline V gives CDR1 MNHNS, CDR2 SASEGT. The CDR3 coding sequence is TGTGTCAGCAGACGGGCTGACGCAGGGGCTGGCAATCAGCCCCAGCATTTT. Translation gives CVSRRADAGAGNQPQHF.

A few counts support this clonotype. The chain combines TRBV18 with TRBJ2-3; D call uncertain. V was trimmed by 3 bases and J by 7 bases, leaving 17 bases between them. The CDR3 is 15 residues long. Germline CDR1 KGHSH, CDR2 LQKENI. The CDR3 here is CASSPLPASQNTQYF. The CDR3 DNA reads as TGTGCCAGCTCACCCCTCCCCGCTTCTCAGAATACGCAGTATTTT.

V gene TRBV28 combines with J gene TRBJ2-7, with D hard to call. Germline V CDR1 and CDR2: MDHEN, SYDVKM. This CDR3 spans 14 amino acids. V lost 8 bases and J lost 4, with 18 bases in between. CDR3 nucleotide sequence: TGTGCCAGCGTAGGAGAACTAAGCGCTTACGAGCAGTACTTC. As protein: CASVGELSAYEQYF.

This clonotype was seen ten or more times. The CDR3 loop is CASNRGSYEQYF. In DNA, the CDR3 is TGTGCCAGCAACCGAGGATCCTACGAGCAGTACTTC. The V call is TRBV2, the J call TRBJ2-7; D gene ambiguous. The germline gives CDR1 SNHLY, CDR2 FYNNEI. CDR3 size: 12 residues. V dropped 7 bases and J dropped 1 base, with 8 bases sitting between them.

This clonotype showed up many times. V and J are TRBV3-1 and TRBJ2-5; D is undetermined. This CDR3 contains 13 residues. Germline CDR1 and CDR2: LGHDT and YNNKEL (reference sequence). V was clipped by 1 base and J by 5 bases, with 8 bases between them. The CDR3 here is CASSQGSLETQYF. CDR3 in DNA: TGTGCCAGCAGCCAAGGTTCGCTCGAGACCCAGTACTTC.

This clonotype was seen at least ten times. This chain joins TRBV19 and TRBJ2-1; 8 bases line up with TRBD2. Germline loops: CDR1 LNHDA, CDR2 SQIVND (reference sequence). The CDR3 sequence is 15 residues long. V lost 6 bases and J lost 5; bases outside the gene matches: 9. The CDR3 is CASSQGLAPHNEQFF. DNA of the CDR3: TGTGCCAGTAGCCAAGGACTAGCCCCCCACAATGAGCAGTTCTTC.

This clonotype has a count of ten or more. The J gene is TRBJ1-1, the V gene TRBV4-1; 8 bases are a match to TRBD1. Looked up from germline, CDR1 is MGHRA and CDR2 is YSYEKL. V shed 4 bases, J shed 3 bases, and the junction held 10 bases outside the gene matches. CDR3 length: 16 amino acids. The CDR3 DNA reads TGCGCCAGCAGCCCTCGTGCAGGGGGCGCCGACACTGAAGCTTTCTTT. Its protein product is CASSPRAGGADTEAFF.

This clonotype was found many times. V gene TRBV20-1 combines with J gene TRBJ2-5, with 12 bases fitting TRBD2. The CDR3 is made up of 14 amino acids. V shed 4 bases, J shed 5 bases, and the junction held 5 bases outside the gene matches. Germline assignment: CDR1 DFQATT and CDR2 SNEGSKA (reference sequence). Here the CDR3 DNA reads TGCAGTGCTACGACTAGCGGGAGCCCCGAGACCCAGTACTTC. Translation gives CSATTSGSPETQYF.

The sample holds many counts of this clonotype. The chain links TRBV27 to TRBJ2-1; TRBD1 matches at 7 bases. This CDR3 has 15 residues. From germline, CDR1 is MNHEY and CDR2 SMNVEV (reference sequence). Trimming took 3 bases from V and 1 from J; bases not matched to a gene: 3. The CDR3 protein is CASSLSRGSYNEQFF. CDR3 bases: TGTGCCAGCAGTTTGTCCAGGGGGTCCTACAATGAGCAGTTCTTC.

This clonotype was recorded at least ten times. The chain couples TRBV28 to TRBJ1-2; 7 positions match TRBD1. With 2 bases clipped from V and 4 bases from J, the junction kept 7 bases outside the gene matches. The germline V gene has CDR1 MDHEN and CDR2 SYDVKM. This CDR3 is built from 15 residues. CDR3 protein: CASSLRDSSGYGYTF. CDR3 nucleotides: TGTGCCAGCAGTTTAAGGGACAGCTCGGGCTATGGCTACACCTTC.

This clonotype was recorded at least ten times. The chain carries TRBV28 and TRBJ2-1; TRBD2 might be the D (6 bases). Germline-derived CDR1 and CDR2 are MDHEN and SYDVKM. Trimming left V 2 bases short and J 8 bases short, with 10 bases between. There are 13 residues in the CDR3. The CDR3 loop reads CASSLGGRDEQFF. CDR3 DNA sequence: TGTGCCAGCAGTTTAGGAGGGAGAGATGAGCAGTTCTTC.

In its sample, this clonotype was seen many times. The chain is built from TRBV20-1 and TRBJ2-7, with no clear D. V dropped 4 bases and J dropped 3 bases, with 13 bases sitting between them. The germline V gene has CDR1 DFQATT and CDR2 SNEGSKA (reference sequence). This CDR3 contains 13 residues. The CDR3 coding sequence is TGCAGTGCTAAGTATCCCGCCGGCTACGAGCAGTACTTC. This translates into CSAKYPAGYEQYF.